This is a list of T cell receptor beta chains from one sample in a study of T cell repertoires in ileal Crohn's disease. Some clones are missing from TCRdb's copy, which holds only in-frame ones; the method was immunoSEQ multiplex PCR. In the table there are 55,000 to 65,000 clones, 85% to 90% of which are singletons. The sequencing sample was made of ileal tissue. The receptors were gathered from an adult with Crohn's disease. Each CDR3 is given without its conserved first and last residue.

>9|TRBV5-1
ASSFRDEQF
>13|TRBV4-3
ASSHRTGGNTEAF
>13|TRBV2
ASSVPGQGSGEQY
>15|TRBV5-6
ASSRTGKGSSNQPQH
>13|TRBV4-2
ASSVPGTTSREQY
>14|TRBV29-1
SVERGGGSSYNEQF
>11|TRBV6-1
ASSEGADQPQH
>13|TRBV6-1
ASSEENRVRYGYT
>9|TRBV19
ASNTRAGYT
>9|TRBV25-1
ASSRRNGYT
>12|TRBV15
ATSRDAAGNTQY
>9|TRBV12-5
ATGQGQSEF
>10|TRBV29-1
SAVRGGGEQY
>13|TRBV5-1
ASSLDYPPRSEQF
>11|TRBV6-1
ATAGQGGTEAF
>11|TRBV6-4
ASRQGRQSEAF
>11|TRBV10-2
ASGTDIAAELF
>9|TRBV25-1
ASSGRASQY
>11|TRBV7-6
ASSWSGIETQY
>9|TRBV19
ASHLGNTIY
>12|TRBV30
AWKLSGVGEKLF
>12|TRBV5-1
ASSLRTGRPEAF
>9|TRBV11-3
ASSDQRGYT
>15|TRBV5-4
ASSLGSFQTGTDTQY
>10|TRBV25-1
ATRGPGEKLF
>12|TRBV19
ASSFSGNSYEQY
>11|TRBV18
ASSRGVGTEAF
>12|TRBV2
ASGYQGGNQPQH
>16|TRBV7-3
ASSSQTSGRATYNEQF
>13|TRBV6-5
ASSYSGGDNYGYT
>9|TRBV29-1
SVVGGTEAF
>12|TRBV6-1
ASSPQGGNTEAF
>13|TRBV9
ASSVKGQSVYEQY
>12|TRBV27
ASSLTGGRQPQH
>11|TRBV19
ASSQETNYGYT
>14|TRBV18
ASSPPGRGTYNEQF
>14|TRBV29-1
SVELRLVGSTDTQY
>12|TRBV5-1
ASSLPRDNYEQY
>14|TRBV7-6
ASSPMTGSFDQPQH
>12|TRBV2
ASWYRSSGNTIY
>13|TRBV6-1
ASSLRDRVNQPQH
>13|TRBV6-5
ASSNTVSGANVLT
>13|TRBV5-1
ASSTGHPRGSPLH
>16|TRBV7-9
ASSPGLAANPNTGELF
>13|TRBV27
ASRTQGYSNQPQH
>12|TRBV9
ASSVGTGQETQY
>12|TRBV18
ASSQTVGANVLT
>12|TRBV18
ASSPPTGNSPLH
>11|TRBV19
ASSIGGGDEQF
>13|TRBV6-1
ASTRRTSSGNTIY
>13|TRBV29-1
SVDRGGRVNTEAF
>16|TRBV9
ASSVGRWGGLGTGELF
>12|TRBV18
ASSRTGSSYEQY
>11|TRBV10-3
AISEGQVFGYT
>13|TRBV5-1
ASSLGGQWDQPQH
>14|TRBV5-4
ASSHRKRDSYNEQF
>14|TRBV13
ASSSAQQGEYNQAF
>13|TRBV7-3
ASSPNGRAHDEQF
>12|TRBV5-6
ASSLTGTTGELF
>13|TRBV5-5
ASSSDSGIFQPQH